The 15 T cell receptor beta chains below all came from one sample that was sequenced in a study of blood T cell repertoires in COVID-19. Sequencing was performed with immunoSEQ multiplex PCR; in TCRdb, only in-frame clones are kept and a portion is missing. Among about 13,000 clones listed, around four fifths were seen once. Sequencing was carried out using peripheral blood. All receptors derive from a woman at least 80 years old with acute or convalescent COVID-19.

In the case of this clone: This CDR3 is also generated by other DNA sequences in the sample. The chain carries TRBV7-8 and TRBJ2-7; TRBD2 matches 14 bases. The CDR3 totals 16 residues. CDR1 SGHVS and CDR2 FQNEAQ come from the germline V gene. Trimming at V came to 7 bases and at J to 2 bases, leaving 7 bases not matched to a gene. DNA of the CDR3: TGTGCCAGCACCCAATGGGGACTAGCGGGGGCCTACGAGCAGTACTTC. Encoded protein: CASTQWGLAGAYEQYF.

J is TRBJ2-3 and V is TRBV7-8; D is perhaps TRBD2 (6 bases). The CDR3 totals 13 residues. V lost 3 bases and J lost 7, with 11 bases in between. CDR1 SGHVS and CDR2 FQNEAQ come from the germline V gene. CDR3 loop: CASSLGGANTQYF. The CDR3 DNA is TGTGCCAGCAGCTTGGGGGGAGCCAATACGCAGTATTTT.

V and J are TRBV6-5 and TRBJ2-7; D possibly corresponds to TRBD1 (6 bases). Germline values: CDR1 MNHEY, CDR2 SVGAGI. The CDR3 extends over 14 amino acids. Trimming removed 7 bases from V and 5 bases from J, with 18 bases in between. CDR3 in amino acids: CASTSARGSHEQYF. In nucleotides, the CDR3 is TGTGCCAGCACTTCCGCGAGGGGGAGCCACGAGCAGTACTTC.

This chain links TRBV7-2 with TRBJ1-5, with D perhaps matching TRBD1 (6 bases). V was clipped by 1 base and J by 5 bases, with 9 bases between them. CDR3 length equals 14 residues. From germline, CDR1 is SGHTA and CDR2 FQGNSA. The CDR3 sequence is CASSLGTAYQPQHF. CDR3 sequence (DNA): TGTGCCAGCAGCTTAGGGACAGCGTATCAGCCCCAGCATTTT.

This clone was seen more than once but under ten times. As DNA, the CDR3 is TGTGCCAGCAAGAGGGGGGGAACTGAAGCTTTCTTT. It translates to CASKRGGTEAFF. This chain links TRBV3-1 (or the pseudogene TRBV3-2) with TRBJ1-1; D possibly corresponds to TRBD1 (6 bases). The CDR3 loop spans 12 amino acids. Trimming cost V 7 bases and J 5 bases, with 11 bases left between them. CDR1 is LGHDT, CDR2 YNNKEL, per germline (reference sequence).

This chain uses TRBV5-4 with TRBJ2-1, with a tentative D call TRBD2 (7 bases). Germline assignment: CDR1 SGHNT and CDR2 YYREEE (reference sequence). This CDR3 has 14 residues. V was shortened by 7 bases and J by 6 bases, with 17 bases between the two germline ends. The CDR3 loop is CASPVKGGSNEQFF. The CDR3 region has the DNA TGTGCCAGCCCTGTTAAGGGGGGGAGCAATGAGCAGTTCTTC.

The genes are TRBV6-2 or TRBV6-3 and TRBJ2-7; 10 bases are shared with TRBD2. V dropped 5 bases and J dropped 3; count of bases not matched to a gene: 16. Germline V CDR1 and CDR2: MNHEY, SVGEGT. The length of the CDR3 is 18 residues. CDR3 nucleotides: TGTGCCAGCAGTAGGAACATCAGCGGGGGGGCCGTTTACTACGAGCAGTACTTC. This translates into CASSRNISGGAVYYEQYF.

This chain joins TRBV5-1 and TRBJ2-7, with D possibly being TRBD1 (5 bases). CDR1 and CDR2 (germline): SGHRS, YFSETQ. This CDR3 spans 14 amino acids. Trimming removed 0 bases from V and 2 bases from J, with 9 bases in between. As DNA, the CDR3 is TGCGCCAGCAGCTTGGCAGGGTCCCCCTACGAGCAGTACTTC. Translation: CASSLAGSPYEQYF.

This sequence joins TRBV6-1 and TRBJ1-2; perhaps TRBD1 as D (5 bases). The CDR3 consists of 13 residues. In germline, CDR1 is MNHNS, CDR2 SASEGT. The V gene lost 3 bases and the J gene lost 2 bases, with 7 bases spanning the gap. The CDR3 region is CASSDSGNYGYTF. The CDR3 nucleotides are TGTGCCAGCAGTGATTCAGGGAACTATGGCTACACCTTC.

This clone has more than one count but fewer than ten. The chain combines TRBV5-6 with TRBJ2-5; TRBD2 aligns across 7 bases. V was clipped by 3 bases and J by 1 base; unmatched bases: 3. Germline CDR1 and CDR2: SGHDT and YYEEEE. This CDR3 region has 14 residues. CDR3 protein: CASSSPGGQETQYF. The CDR3, as DNA: TGTGCCAGCAGCTCCCCGGGGGGCCAAGAGACCCAGTACTTC.

J is TRBJ1-2 and V is TRBV30; 7 positions agree with TRBD1. CDR3 length equals 15 residues. J lost 1 base, V lost 5 bases, and 10 bases had no gene match. CDR1 and CDR2 (germline): GTSNPN, SVGIG (reference sequence). The CDR3 protein is CAWGIGQAINYGYTF. As DNA, the CDR3 is TGTGCCTGGGGGATCGGACAGGCGATTAACTATGGCTACACCTTC. Together with reference TRBV30 and TRBJ1-2, the CDR3 gives the full variable domain: SQTIHQWPATLVQPVGSPLSLECTVEGTSNPNLYWYRQAAGRGLQLLFYSVGIGQISSEVPQNLSASRPQDRQFILSSKKLLLSDSGFYLCAWGIGQAINYGYTFGSGTRLTVV.

The rearrangement joins TRBV5-1 to TRBJ2-4; perhaps TRBD1 as D (6 bases). V lost 4 bases, J lost 6 bases, and 14 bases lay in between. Germline V lookup: CDR1 SGHRS, CDR2 YFSETQ. The CDR3 consists of 14 residues. CDR3 amino acids: CASSDPGQANIQYF. As DNA, the CDR3 is TGCGCCAGCAGCGACCCGGGACAAGCAAACATTCAGTACTTC.

This clone has just a few counts. This rearrangement joins TRBV2 to TRBJ2-2; 7 bases agree with TRBD1. The ends lost 8 bases at V and 2 bases at J; junction bases unmatched: 8. The CDR3 runs to 15 residues. Germline values: CDR1 SNHLY, CDR2 FYNNEI. CDR3 bases: TGTGCCAGCTTTTTCGGACAGGCTAACACCGGGGAGCTGTTTTTT. Its protein product is CASFFGQANTGELFF.

This clone has more than one count but fewer than ten. V and J are TRBV6-5 and TRBJ2-6; weak D call: TRBD2 (6 bases). The V end was cut by 7 bases, the J end by 2 bases, with 12 bases between. The CDR3 has 15 amino acids. Germline values: CDR1 MNHEY, CDR2 SVGAGI. CDR3 residues: CASKYGGTGANVLTF. The CDR3 region has the DNA TGTGCCAGCAAATACGGGGGAACTGGGGCCAACGTCCTGACTTTC.

V gene TRBV6-5 combines with J gene TRBJ2-5, with TRBD1 as a possible D gene (7 bases). This CDR3 has 13 residues. V was clipped by 6 bases and J by 10 bases, with 18 bases between them. Germline V gene lookup returns CDR1 MNHEY and CDR2 SVGAGI. The CDR3 reads CASRIQGGRVQYF. The CDR3 region has the DNA TGTGCCAGCAGAATTCAGGGGGGACGGGTCCAGTACTTC.